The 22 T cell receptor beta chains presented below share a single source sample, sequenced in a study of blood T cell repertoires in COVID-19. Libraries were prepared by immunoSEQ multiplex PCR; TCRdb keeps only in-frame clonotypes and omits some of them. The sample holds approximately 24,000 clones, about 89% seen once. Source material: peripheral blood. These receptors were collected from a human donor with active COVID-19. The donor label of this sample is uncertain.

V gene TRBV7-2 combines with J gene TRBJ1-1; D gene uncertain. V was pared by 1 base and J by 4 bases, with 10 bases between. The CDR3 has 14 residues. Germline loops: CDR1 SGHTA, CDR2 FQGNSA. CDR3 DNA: TGTGCCAGCAGCTTAGGGCGGGGTTTCACTGAAGCTTTCTTT. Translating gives CASSLGRGFTEAFF.

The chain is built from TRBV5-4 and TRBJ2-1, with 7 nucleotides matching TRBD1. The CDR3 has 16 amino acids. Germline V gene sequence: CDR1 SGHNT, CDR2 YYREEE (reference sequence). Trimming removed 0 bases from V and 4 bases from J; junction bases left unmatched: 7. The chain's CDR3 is CASSLAGRRGYNEQFF. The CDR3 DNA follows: TGTGCCAGCAGCTTGGCCGGGCGCAGGGGGTACAATGAGCAGTTCTTC.

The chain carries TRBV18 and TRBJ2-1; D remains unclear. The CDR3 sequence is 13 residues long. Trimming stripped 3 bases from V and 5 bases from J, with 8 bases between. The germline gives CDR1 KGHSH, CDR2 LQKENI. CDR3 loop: CASSPAENNEQFF. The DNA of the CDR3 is TGTGCCAGCTCACCTGCAGAAAACAATGAGCAGTTCTTC.

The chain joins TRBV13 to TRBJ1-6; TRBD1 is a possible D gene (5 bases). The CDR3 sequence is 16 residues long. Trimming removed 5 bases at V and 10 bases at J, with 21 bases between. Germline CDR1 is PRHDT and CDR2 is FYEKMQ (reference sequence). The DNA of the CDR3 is TGTGCCAGCAGCCCTAGCCTGGGGGGACGGGGCTCACCCCTCCACTTT. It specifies CASSPSLGGRGSPLHF.

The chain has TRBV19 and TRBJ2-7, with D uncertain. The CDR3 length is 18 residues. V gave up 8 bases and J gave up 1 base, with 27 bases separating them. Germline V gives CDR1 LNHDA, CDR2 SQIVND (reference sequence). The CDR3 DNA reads TGTGCCAGTTCAACCAGAGCTACTAACATCTTGCGTTCCTACGAGCAGTACTTC. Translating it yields CASSTRATNILRSYEQYF.

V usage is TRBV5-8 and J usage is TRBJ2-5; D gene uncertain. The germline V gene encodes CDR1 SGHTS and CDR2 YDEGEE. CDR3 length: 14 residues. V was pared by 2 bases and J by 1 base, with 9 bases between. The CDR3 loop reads CASSFRGSQETQYF. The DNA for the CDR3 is TGTGCCAGCAGCTTCCGTGGCAGCCAAGAGACCCAGTACTTC.

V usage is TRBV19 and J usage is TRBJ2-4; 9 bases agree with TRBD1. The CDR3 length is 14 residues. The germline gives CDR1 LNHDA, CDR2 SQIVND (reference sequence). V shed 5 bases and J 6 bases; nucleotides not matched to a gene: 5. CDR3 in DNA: TGTGCCAGTAGTGGAACAGGGGGCGGAAACATTCAGTACTTC. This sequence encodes CASSGTGGGNIQYF.

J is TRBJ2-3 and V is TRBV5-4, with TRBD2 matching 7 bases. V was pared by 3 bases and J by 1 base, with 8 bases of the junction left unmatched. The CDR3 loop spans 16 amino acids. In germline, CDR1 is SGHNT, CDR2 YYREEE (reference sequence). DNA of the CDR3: TGTGCCAGCAGCTCCCACTGGGCGGGGGGCACAGATACGCAGTATTTT. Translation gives CASSSHWAGGTDTQYF. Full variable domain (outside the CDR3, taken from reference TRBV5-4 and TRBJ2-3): ETGVTQSPTHLIKTRGQQVTLRCSSQSGHNTVSWYQQALGQGPQFIFQYYREEENGRGNFPPRFSGLQFPNYSSELNVNALELDDSALYLCASSSHWAGGTDTQYFGPGTRLTVL.

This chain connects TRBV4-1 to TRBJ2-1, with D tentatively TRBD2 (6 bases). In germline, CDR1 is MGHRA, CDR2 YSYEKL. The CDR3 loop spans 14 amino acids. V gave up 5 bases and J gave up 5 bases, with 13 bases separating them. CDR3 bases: TGCGCCAGCAGCGTTCAGACTAGTAACAATGAGCAGTTCTTC. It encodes CASSVQTSNNEQFF.

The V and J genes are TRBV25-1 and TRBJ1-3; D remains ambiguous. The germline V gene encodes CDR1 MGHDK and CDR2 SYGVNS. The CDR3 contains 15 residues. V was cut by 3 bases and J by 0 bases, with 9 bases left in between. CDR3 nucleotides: TGTGCCAGCAGTGATACGAGAAACTCTGGAAACACCATATATTTT. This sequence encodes CASSDTRNSGNTIYF.

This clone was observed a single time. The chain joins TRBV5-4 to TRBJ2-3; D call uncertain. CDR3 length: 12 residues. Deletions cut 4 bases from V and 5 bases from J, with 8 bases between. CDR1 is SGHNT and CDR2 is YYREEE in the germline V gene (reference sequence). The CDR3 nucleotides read TGTGCCAGCAGCGATGGTAGAGATACGCAGTATTTT. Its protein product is CASSDGRDTQYF.

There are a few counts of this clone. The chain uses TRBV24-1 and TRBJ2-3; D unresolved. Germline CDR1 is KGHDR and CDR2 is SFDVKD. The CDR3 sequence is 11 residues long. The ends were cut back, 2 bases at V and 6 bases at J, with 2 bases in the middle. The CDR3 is CATSDSDTQYF. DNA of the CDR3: TGTGCCACCAGTGATTCGGATACGCAGTATTTT.

CDR3 in DNA: TGTGCCAGCAGCGTAGGAGAGGACAGGGCGCTCTGGGACACTGAAGCTTTCTTT. Protein product: CASSVGEDRALWDTEAFF. This sequence joins TRBV9 and TRBJ1-1, with 8 bases identical to TRBD1. Germline V gene sequence: CDR1 SGDLS, CDR2 YYNGEE. The CDR3 is 18 residues long. The V gene end was trimmed by 0 bases and the J gene end by 3 bases; junction bases not matched to a gene: 13.

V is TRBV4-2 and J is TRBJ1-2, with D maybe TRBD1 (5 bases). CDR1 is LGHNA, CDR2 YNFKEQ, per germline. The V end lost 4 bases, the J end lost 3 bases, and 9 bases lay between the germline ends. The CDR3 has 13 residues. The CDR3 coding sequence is TGTGCCAGCAGCCGGGGCATTTACTATGGCTACACCTTC. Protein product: CASSRGIYYGYTF.

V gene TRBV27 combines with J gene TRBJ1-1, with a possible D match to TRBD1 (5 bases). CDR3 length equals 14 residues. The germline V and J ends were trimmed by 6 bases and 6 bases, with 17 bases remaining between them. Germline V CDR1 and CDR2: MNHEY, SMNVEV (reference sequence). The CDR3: CASSRQGNRAEAFF. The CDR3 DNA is TGTGCCAGCAGCCGTCAGGGAAATCGCGCTGAAGCTTTCTTT.

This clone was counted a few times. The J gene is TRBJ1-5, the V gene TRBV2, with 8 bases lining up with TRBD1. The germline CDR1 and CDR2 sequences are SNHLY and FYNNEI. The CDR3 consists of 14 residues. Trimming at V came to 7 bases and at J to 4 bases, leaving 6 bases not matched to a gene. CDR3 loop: CASTAGGGNQPQHF. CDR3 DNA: TGTGCCAGCACGGCAGGGGGCGGAAATCAGCCCCAGCATTTT.

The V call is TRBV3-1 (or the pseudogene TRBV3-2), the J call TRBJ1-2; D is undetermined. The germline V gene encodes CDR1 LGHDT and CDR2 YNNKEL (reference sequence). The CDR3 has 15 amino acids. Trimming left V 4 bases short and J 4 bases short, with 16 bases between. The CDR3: CASSPRLRYRYGYTF. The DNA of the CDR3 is TGTGCCAGCAGCCCCCGCTTGAGATATCGCTATGGCTACACCTTC.

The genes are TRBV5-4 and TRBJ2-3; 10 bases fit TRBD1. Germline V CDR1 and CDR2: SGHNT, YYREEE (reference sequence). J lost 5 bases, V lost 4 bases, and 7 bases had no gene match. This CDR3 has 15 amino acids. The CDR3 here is CASSGGTGAGDTQYF. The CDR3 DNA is TGTGCCAGCAGCGGAGGGACAGGGGCCGGAGATACGCAGTATTTT.

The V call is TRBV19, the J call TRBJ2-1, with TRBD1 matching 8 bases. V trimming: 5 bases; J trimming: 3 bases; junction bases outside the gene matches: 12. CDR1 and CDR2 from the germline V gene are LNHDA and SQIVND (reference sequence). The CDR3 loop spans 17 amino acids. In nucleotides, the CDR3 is TGTGCCAGTAGTGACCCACAGGGGGTTAAAGTCTACAATGAGCAGTTCTTC. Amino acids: CASSDPQGVKVYNEQFF.

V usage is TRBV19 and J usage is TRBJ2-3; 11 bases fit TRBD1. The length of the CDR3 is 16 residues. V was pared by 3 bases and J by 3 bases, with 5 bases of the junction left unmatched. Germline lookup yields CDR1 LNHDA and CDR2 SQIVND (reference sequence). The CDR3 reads CASSIGTGGRTDTQYF. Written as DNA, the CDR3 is TGTGCCAGTAGTATCGGGACAGGGGGGAGAACAGATACGCAGTATTTT. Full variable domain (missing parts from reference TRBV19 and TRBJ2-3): DGGITQSPKYLFRKEGQNVTLSCEQNLNHDAMYWYRQDPGQGLRLIYYSQIVNDFQKGDIAEGYSVSREKKESFPLTVTSAQKNPTAFYLCASSIGTGGRTDTQYFGPGTRLTVL.

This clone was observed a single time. CDR3 amino acids: CASRESTVNTEAFF. As DNA, the CDR3 is TGTGCCAGCCGGGAATCAACAGTGAACACTGAAGCTTTCTTT. The rearrangement uses TRBV2 and TRBJ1-1; no clear D. The V end lost 8 bases, the J end lost 0 bases, and 13 bases lay between the germline ends. The CDR3 spans 14 residues. Germline CDR1 and CDR2: SNHLY and FYNNEI.

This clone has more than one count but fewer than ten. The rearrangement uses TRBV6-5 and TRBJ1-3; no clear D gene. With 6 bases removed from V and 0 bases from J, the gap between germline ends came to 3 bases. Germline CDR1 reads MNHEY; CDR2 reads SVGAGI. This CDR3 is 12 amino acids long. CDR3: CASRASGNTIYF. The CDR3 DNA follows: TGTGCCAGCAGGGCCTCTGGAAACACCATATATTTT.